Below, 17 T cell receptor beta chains from the same sample are listed, as sequenced in a study of blood T cell repertoires in COVID-19. Here immunoSEQ multiplex PCR was the method, and the copy in TCRdb shows in-frame clones only, minus some. This table holds roughly 150,000 clones, 80% to 85% found once. Material: peripheral blood. The receptor source for this set is a man between 65 and 85 years old with active or convalescent COVID-19.

The V gene is TRBV3-1 (or the pseudogene TRBV3-2), the J gene TRBJ1-2; D not certain. The CDR3 length is 15 residues. V shed 0 bases and J shed 8 bases, with 16 bases lying between them. The germline V gene has CDR1 LGHDT and CDR2 YNNKEL (reference sequence). The CDR3 bases are TGTGCCAGCAGCCAAGATCCCCCTCGACAAGGAGGCTACACCTTC. Protein: CASSQDPPRQGGYTF.

The chain links TRBV4-3 to TRBJ1-6, with D unresolved. Trimming removed 2 bases from V and 9 bases from J, with 14 bases in between. Germline assignment: CDR1 LGHNA and CDR2 YSLEER. The CDR3 is 15 amino acids. CDR3 loop: CASSQKAGVSSPLHF. DNA of the CDR3: TGCGCCAGCAGCCAAAAGGCGGGAGTTAGTTCACCCCTCCACTTT.

This clone occurred a few times. This chain joins TRBV7-2 and TRBJ2-3, with a tentative D call TRBD2 (5 bases). Trimming shortened V by 5 bases and J by 2 bases, and 11 bases separated the two germline ends. The CDR3 length is 14 residues. Germline V gene lookup returns CDR1 SGHTA and CDR2 FQGNSA. The CDR3, as DNA: TGTGCCAGCAGCCTGCGGGCCAACACAGATACGCAGTATTTT. It yields the protein CASSLRANTDTQYF.

The chain uses TRBV24-1 and TRBJ2-5, with 13 bases fitting TRBD2. The length of the CDR3 is 16 residues. The germline gives CDR1 KGHDR, CDR2 SFDVKD. V shed 6 bases and J 0 bases; nucleotides not matched to a gene: 3. The CDR3 region is CATSSTSGGDQETQYF. In DNA, the CDR3 is TGTGCCACCAGTTCCACTAGCGGGGGGGACCAAGAGACCCAGTACTTC.

This clone has just a few counts. The rearrangement joins TRBV19 to TRBJ1-1; D call uncertain. Per the germline V gene, CDR1 is LNHDA and CDR2 is SQIVND (reference sequence). Deletions cut 10 bases from V and 1 base from J, with 13 bases between. The CDR3 length is 13 residues. CDR3 in amino acids: CATISRGNTEAFF. The DNA of the CDR3 is TGTGCCACCATATCCCGGGGGAACACTGAAGCTTTCTTT.

This rearrangement joins TRBV13 to TRBJ1-2; TRBD1 is a possible D gene (5 bases). The CDR3 runs 14 residues. Germline CDR1 and CDR2: PRHDT and FYEKMQ (reference sequence). Trimming took off 0 bases at V and 5 bases at J, with 10 bases between the two ends. The DNA for the CDR3 is TGTGCCAGCAGCTTAGGCGTACGGGGGTATGGCTACACCTTC. Translation gives CASSLGVRGYGYTF.

This sequence joins TRBV3-1 (or the pseudogene TRBV3-2) and TRBJ2-7; TRBD1 matches at 9 bases. CDR3 length: 15 residues. Trimming at V came to 0 bases and at J to 7 bases, leaving 7 bases not matched to a gene. The germline V gene encodes CDR1 LGHDT and CDR2 YNNKEL (reference sequence). The CDR3 protein is CASSQEGQGLVEQYF. The CDR3 DNA is TGTGCCAGCAGCCAAGAGGGACAGGGCCTCGTTGAGCAGTACTTC.

CDR3 coding DNA: TGCGCCAGCAGCCAAGAGTGGGGAGGGATGGGCTATGGCTACACCTTC. Its translation: CASSQEWGGMGYGYTF. The chain uses TRBV4-3 and TRBJ1-2; no firm D call. Trimming cost V 0 bases and J 4 bases, with 15 bases left between them. This CDR3 contains 16 residues. Germline V gene lookup returns CDR1 LGHNA and CDR2 YSLEER.

The chain links TRBV6-2 or TRBV6-3 to TRBJ2-7; D gene unclear. CDR1 and CDR2 (germline): MNHEY, SVGEGT. Trimming removed 0 bases at V and 0 bases at J, with 15 bases between. The CDR3 length is 17 residues. The CDR3 nucleotides read TGTGCCAGCAGTTACTCGTTTTCTGGGCTCTCCTCCTACGAGCAGTACTTC. This sequence encodes CASSYSFSGLSSYEQYF.

This chain links TRBV5-6 with TRBJ2-6; unclear D gene. This CDR3 spans 13 amino acids. Germline loops: CDR1 SGHDT, CDR2 YYEEEE. Trimming left V 7 bases short and J 1 base short, with 6 bases between. CDR3 nucleotides: TGTGCCAGCGCCGGGTCTGGGGCCAACGTCCTGACTTTC. Protein: CASAGSGANVLTF.

The chain uses TRBV5-6 and TRBJ2-1, with a tentative D call TRBD1 (5 bases). Germline assignment: CDR1 SGHDT and CDR2 YYEEEE. This CDR3 contains 15 residues. Trimming cost V 1 base and J 5 bases, with 13 bases left between them. The DNA of the CDR3 is TGTGCCAGCAGCTTGAAGGGGCTATGGAACAATGAGCAGTTCTTC. Protein product: CASSLKGLWNNEQFF.

The chain is built from TRBV5-8 and TRBJ2-4; TRBD1 might be the D (5 bases). Germline loops: CDR1 SGHTS, CDR2 YDEGEE. The CDR3 consists of 14 residues. V was clipped by 7 bases and J by 4 bases, with 15 bases between them. The CDR3 sequence is CASHRAGSKNIQYF. The CDR3 DNA reads as TGTGCCAGCCACCGAGCAGGGTCAAAAAACATTCAGTACTTC.

The chain is built from TRBV7-3 and TRBJ2-5; 12 bases are a match to TRBD2. This CDR3 spans 15 amino acids. CDR1 is SGHTA, CDR2 FQGTGA, per germline. V shed 4 bases, J shed 5 bases, and the junction held 5 bases outside the gene matches. CDR3: CASSSSGRAVETQYF. CDR3 bases: TGTGCCAGCAGCTCTAGCGGGAGGGCCGTCGAGACCCAGTACTTC.

This clone was counted between two and nine times. The chain has TRBV18 and TRBJ2-3; D might be TRBD2 (6 bases). Germline lookup yields CDR1 KGHSH and CDR2 LQKENI. Trimming took off 6 bases at V and 2 bases at J, with 12 bases between the two ends. This CDR3 spans 14 amino acids. The CDR3, as DNA: TGTGCCAGCTCGCGGGACGGCGACACAGATACGCAGTATTTT. Its translation: CASSRDGDTDTQYF.

The chain joins TRBV30 to TRBJ2-4; TRBD2 matches 8 bases. The length of the CDR3 is 16 residues. V shed 0 bases, J shed 0 bases, and the junction held 4 bases outside the gene matches. From germline, CDR1 is GTSNPN and CDR2 SVGIG (reference sequence). CDR3 sequence reads: CAWSVGREGAKNIQYF. CDR3 bases: TGTGCCTGGAGTGTAGGCCGGGAGGGAGCCAAAAACATTCAGTACTTC.

This clone was recorded a few times. V is TRBV5-1 and J is TRBJ1-1; no clear D gene. V was pared by 0 bases and J by 4 bases, with 16 bases between. There are 16 residues in the CDR3. Germline V gene sequence: CDR1 SGHRS, CDR2 YFSETQ. DNA for the CDR3: TGCGCCAGCAGCTTGGCAAAGAGGGCCTCAGCCACTGAAGCTTTCTTT. It encodes CASSLAKRASATEAFF. Based on the CDR3 plus reference TRBV5-1 and TRBJ1-1, the full variable domain is KAGVTQTPRYLIKTRGQQVTLSCSPISGHRSVSWYQQTPGQGLQFLFEYFSETQRNKGNFPGRFSGRQFSNSRSEMNVSTLELGDSALYLCASSLAKRASATEAFFGQGTRLTVV.

The chain links TRBV2 to TRBJ1-1; D possibly corresponds to TRBD1 (5 bases). This CDR3 is built from 15 residues. Trimming shortened V by 5 bases and J by 1 base, and 14 bases separated the two germline ends. Germline loops: CDR1 SNHLY, CDR2 FYNNEI. This chain's CDR3 is CASSPESGGNTEAFF. In DNA, the CDR3 is TGTGCCAGCAGTCCGGAGAGCGGGGGGAACACTGAAGCTTTCTTT.